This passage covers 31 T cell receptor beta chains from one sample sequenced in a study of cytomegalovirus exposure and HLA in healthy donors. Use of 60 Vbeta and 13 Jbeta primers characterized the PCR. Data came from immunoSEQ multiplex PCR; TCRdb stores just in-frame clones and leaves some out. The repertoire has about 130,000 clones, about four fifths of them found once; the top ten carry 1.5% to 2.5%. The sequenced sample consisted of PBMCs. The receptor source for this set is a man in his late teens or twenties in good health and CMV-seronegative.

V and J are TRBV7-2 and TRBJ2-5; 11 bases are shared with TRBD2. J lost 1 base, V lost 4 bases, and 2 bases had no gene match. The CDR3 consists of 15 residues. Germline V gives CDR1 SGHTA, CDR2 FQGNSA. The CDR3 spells CASSSTSGAQETQYF. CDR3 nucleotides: TGTGCCAGCAGCTCGACTAGCGGGGCCCAAGAGACCCAGTACTTC.

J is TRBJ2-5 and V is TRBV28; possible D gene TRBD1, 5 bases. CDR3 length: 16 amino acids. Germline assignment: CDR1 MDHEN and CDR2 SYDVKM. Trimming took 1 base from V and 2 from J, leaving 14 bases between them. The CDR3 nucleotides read TGTGCCAGCAGTTTATTCCTACAGGCCCGACAAGAGACCCAGTACTTC. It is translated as CASSLFLQARQETQYF.

CDR3 bases: TGTGCCAGCAGCCTAGGGACTAGCGGGAATGAGCAGTTCTTC. Encoded protein: CASSLGTSGNEQFF. V and J are TRBV7-8 and TRBJ2-1, with TRBD2 matching over 12 bases. Per germline, CDR1 SGHVS and CDR2 FQNEAQ. The CDR3 is 14 amino acids. Unmatched junction bases numbered 3, after V lost 5 bases and J lost 7 bases.

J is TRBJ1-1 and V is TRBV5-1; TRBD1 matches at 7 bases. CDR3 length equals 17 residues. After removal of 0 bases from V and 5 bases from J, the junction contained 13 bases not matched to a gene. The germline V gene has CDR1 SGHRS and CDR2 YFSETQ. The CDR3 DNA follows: TGCGCCAGCAGCTTGGGGGGAACAGGGGATCAGCGGACTGAAGCTTTCTTT. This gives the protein CASSLGGTGDQRTEAFF.

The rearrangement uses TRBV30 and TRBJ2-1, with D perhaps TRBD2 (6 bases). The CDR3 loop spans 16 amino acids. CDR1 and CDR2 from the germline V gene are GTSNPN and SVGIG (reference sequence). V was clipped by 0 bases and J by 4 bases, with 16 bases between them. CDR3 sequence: CAWSVQGLLSYNEQFF. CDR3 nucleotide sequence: TGTGCCTGGAGTGTTCAGGGACTCCTATCTTACAATGAGCAGTTCTTC.

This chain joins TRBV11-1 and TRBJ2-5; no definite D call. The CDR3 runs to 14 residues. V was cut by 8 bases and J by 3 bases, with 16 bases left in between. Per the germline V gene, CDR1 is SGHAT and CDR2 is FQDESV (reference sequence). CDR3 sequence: CASSRSYSEETQYF. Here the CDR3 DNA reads TGTGCCAGCTCCCGATCATACTCGGAAGAGACCCAGTACTTC. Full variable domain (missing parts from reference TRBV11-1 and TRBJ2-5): EAEVAQSPRYKITEKSQAVAFWCDPISGHATLYWYRQILGQGPELLVQFQDESVVDDSQLPKDRFSAERLKGVDSTLKIQPAELGDSAMYLCASSRSYSEETQYFGPGTRLLVL.

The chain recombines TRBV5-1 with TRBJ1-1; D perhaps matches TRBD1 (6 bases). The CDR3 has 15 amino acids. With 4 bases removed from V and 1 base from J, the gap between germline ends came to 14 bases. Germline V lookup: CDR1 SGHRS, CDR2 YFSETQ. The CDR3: CASSEWGPGNTEAFF. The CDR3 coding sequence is TGCGCCAGCAGCGAATGGGGGCCCGGGAACACTGAAGCTTTCTTT.

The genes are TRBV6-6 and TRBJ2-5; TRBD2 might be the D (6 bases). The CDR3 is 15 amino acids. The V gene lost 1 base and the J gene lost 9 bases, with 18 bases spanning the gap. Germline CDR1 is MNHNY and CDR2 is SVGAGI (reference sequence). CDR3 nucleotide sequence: TGTGCCAGCAGTTACTTTCTGGGCGGGGTTGCGGCCCAGTACTTC. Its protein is CASSYFLGGVAAQYF.

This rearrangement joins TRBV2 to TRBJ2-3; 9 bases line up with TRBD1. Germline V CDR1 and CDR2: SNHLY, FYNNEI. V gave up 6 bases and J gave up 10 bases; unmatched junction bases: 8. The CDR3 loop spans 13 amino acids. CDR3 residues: CASRGGQGLAQYF. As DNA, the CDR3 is TGTGCCAGCAGGGGGGGACAGGGATTAGCGCAGTATTTT.

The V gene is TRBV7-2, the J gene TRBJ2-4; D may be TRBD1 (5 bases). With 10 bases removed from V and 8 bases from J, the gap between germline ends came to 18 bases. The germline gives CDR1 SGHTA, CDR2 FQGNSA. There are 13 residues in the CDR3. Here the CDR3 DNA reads TGTGCCACGCGCAGGGTGGGCGTAGACATTCAGTACTTC. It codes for CATRRVGVDIQYF. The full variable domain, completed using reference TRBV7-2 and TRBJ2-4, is GAGVSQSPSNKVTEKGKDVELRCDPISGHTALYWYRQSLGQGLEFLIYFQGNSAPDKSGLPSDRFSAERTGGSVSTLTIQRTQQEDSAVYLCATRRVGVDIQYFGAGTRLSVL.

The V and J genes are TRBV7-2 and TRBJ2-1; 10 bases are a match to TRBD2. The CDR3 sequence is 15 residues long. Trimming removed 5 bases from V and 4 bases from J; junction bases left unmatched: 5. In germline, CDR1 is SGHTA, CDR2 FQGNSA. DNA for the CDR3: TGTGCCAGCAGCAAAGGACTAGCGGCTTACAATGAGCAGTTCTTC. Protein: CASSKGLAAYNEQFF.

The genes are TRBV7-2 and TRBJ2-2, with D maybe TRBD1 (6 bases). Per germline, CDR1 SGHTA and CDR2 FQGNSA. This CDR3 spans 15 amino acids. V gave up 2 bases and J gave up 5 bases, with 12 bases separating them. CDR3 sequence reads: CASSLTVQGTGELFF. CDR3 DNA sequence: TGTGCCAGCAGCTTAACCGTTCAGGGGACCGGGGAGCTGTTTTTT. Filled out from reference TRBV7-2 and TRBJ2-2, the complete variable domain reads GAGVSQSPSNKVTEKGKDVELRCDPISGHTALYWYRQSLGQGLEFLIYFQGNSAPDKSGLPSDRFSAERTGGSVSTLTIQRTQQEDSAVYLCASSLTVQGTGELFFGEGSRLTVL.

The CDR3 loop is CASSAASDGTQYF. In DNA, the CDR3 is TGCGCCAGCAGCGCGGCTTCAGATGGTACGCAGTATTTT. V usage is TRBV4-1 and J usage is TRBJ2-3; D is undetermined. Germline CDR1 is MGHRA and CDR2 is YSYEKL. This CDR3 has 13 amino acids. V was clipped by 5 bases and J by 8 bases, with 14 bases between them.

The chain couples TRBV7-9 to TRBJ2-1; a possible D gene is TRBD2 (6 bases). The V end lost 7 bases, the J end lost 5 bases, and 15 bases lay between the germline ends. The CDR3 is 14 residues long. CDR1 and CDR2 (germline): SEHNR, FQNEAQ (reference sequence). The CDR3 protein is CASISGLAHNEQFF. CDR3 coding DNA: TGTGCCAGCATCAGCGGGTTAGCCCACAATGAGCAGTTCTTC.

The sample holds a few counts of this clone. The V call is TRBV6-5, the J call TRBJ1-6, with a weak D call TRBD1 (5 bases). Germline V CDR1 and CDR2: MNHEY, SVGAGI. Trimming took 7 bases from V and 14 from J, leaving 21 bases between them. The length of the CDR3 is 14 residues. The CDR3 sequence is CASTTVGGILALHF. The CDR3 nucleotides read TGTGCCAGCACTACCGTGGGGGGGATTCTGGCCCTCCACTTT.

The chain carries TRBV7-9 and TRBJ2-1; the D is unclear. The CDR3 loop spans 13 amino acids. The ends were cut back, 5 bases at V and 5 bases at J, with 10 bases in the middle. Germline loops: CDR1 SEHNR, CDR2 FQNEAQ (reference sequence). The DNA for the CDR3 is TGTGCCAGCAGCCGTTCAGGTAACAATGAGCAGTTCTTC. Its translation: CASSRSGNNEQFF.

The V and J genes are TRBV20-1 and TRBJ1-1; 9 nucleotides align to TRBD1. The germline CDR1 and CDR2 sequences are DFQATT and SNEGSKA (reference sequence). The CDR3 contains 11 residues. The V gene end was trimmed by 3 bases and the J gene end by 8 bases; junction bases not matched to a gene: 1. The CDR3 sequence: CSARGTGEAFF. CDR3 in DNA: TGCAGTGCTAGGGGGACAGGGGAAGCTTTCTTT.

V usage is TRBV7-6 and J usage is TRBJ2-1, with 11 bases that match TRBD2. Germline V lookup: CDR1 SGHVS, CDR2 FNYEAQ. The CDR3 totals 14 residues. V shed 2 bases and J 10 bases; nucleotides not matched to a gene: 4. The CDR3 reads CASSLTSGRGEQFF. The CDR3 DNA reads TGTGCCAGCAGCTTAACTAGCGGGAGAGGCGAGCAGTTCTTC.

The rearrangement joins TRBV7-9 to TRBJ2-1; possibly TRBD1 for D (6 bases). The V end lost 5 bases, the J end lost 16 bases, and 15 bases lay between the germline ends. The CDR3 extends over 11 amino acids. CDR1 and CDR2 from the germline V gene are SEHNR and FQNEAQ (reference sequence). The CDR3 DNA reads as TGTGCCAGCAGCCTGCAGGGGATCGAATTCTTC. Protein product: CASSLQGIEFF. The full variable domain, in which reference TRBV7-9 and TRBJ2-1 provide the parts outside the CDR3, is DTGVSQNPRHKITKRGQNVTFRCDPISEHNRLYWYRQTLGQGPEFLTYFQNEAQLEKSRLLSDRFSAERPKGSFSTLEIQRTEQGDSAMYLCASSLQGIEFFGPGTRLTVL.

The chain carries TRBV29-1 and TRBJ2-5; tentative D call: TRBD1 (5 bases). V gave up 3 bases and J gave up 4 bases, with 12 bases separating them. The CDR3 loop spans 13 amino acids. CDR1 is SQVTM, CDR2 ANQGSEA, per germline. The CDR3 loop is CSVDKDDRETQYF. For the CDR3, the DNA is TGCAGCGTTGACAAAGATGACAGAGAGACCCAGTACTTC.

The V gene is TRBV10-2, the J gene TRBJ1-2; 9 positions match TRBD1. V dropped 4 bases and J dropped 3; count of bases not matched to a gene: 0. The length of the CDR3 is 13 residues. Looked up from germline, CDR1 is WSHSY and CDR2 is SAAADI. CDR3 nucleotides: TGCGCCAGCAGTGGGACAGGGGACTATGGCTACACCTTC. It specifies CASSGTGDYGYTF.

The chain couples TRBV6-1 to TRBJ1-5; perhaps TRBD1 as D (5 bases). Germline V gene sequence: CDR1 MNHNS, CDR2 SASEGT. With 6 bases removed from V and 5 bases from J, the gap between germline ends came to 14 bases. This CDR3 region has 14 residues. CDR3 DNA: TGTGCCAGCAGGGACACTGACAAAGATCAGCCCCAGCATTTT. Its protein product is CASRDTDKDQPQHF.

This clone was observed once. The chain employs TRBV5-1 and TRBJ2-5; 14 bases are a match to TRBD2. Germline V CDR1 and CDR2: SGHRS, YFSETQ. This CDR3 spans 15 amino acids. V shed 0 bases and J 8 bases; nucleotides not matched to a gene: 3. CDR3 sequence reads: CASSLGLAGGPTQYF. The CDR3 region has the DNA TGCGCCAGCAGCTTGGGACTAGCGGGAGGGCCTACCCAGTACTTC.

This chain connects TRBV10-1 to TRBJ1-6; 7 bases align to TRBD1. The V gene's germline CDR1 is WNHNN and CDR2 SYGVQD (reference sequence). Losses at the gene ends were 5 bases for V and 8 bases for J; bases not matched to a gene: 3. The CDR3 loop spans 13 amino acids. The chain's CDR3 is CASSRDRDSPLHF. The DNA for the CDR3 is TGCGCCAGCAGTCGCGACAGGGATTCACCCCTCCACTTT.

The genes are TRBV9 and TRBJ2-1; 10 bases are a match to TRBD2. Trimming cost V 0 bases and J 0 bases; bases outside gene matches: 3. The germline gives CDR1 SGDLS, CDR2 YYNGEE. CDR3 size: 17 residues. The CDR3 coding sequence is TGTGCCAGCAGCGTAGGGGGACTAGCGCTCTCCTACAATGAGCAGTTCTTC. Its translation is CASSVGGLALSYNEQFF.

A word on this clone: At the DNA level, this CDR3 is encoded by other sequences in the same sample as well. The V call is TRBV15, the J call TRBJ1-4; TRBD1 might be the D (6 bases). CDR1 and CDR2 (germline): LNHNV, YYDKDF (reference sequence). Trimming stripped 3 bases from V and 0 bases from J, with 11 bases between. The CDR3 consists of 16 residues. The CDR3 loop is CATSRDRTATNEKLFF. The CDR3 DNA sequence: TGTGCCACCAGCAGGGACCGGACAGCAACTAATGAAAAACTGTTTTTT.

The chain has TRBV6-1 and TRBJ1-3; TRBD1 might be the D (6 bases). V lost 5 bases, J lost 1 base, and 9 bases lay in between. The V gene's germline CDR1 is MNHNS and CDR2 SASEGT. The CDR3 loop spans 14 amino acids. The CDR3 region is CASSQDSSGNTIYF. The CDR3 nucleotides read TGTGCCAGCAGTCAGGACAGTTCTGGAAACACCATATATTTT.

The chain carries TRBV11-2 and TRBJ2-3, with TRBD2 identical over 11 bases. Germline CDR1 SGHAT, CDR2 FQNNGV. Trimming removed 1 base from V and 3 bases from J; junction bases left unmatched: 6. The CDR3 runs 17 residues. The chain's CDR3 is CASSLAASGRWTDTQYF. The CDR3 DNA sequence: TGTGCCAGCAGCTTAGCTGCTAGCGGGAGGTGGACAGATACGCAGTATTTT.

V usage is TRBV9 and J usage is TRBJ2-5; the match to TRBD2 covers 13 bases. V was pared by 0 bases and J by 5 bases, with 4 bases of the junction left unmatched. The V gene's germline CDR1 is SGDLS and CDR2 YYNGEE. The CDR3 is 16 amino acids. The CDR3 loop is CASSVAGTSGMETQYF. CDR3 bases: TGTGCCAGCAGCGTAGCCGGGACTAGCGGGATGGAGACCCAGTACTTC.

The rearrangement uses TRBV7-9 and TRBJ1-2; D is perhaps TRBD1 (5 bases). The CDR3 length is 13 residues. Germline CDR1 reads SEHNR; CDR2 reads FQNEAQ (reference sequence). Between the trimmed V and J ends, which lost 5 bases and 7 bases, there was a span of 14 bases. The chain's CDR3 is CASSPGSHRGYTF. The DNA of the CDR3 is TGTGCCAGCAGCCCAGGGTCACATCGTGGCTACACCTTC.

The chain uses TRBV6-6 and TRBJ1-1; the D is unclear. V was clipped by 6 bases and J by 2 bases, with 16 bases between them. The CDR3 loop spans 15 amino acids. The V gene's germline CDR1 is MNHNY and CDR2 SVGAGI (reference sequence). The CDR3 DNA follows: TGTGCCAGCAGGGCAGTTAACGAGGTAAACACTGAAGCTTTCTTT. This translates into CASRAVNEVNTEAFF.